The entry that follows covers one T cell receptor beta chain sequence. This entry comes from a study of blood T cell repertoires in COVID-19. V was clipped by 3 bases and J by 2 bases; unmatched bases: 9. The CDR3 covers 16 residues. Germline lookup yields CDR1 SGHDN and CDR2 FVKESK. TCRdb keeps only in-frame clones here, not all; method: immunoSEQ multiplex PCR. The sample yields about 200,000 clones, approximately 90% seen once. This TCR came from a man in his fifties with COVID-19, enrolled during active disease. The sequenced sample was peripheral blood. The chain employs TRBV14 and TRBJ2-7; 8 bases agree with TRBD2. CDR3 nucleotide sequence: TGTGCCAGCAGCCAGACGCTAGCGGGTGGCGCCTACGAGCAGTACTTC. Encoded protein: CASSQTLAGGAYEQYF.